The 10 T cell receptor beta chains below were found in one sample sequenced in a study of cytomegalovirus exposure and HLA in healthy donors. The PCR made use of 60 Vbeta and 13 Jbeta primers. Sequenced by immunoSEQ multiplex PCR; TCRdb stores in-frame clones only, minus some. Of 55,000 to 65,000 clones in the sample, around three quarters were seen once. The material sequenced was PBMCs. These receptors were taken from a middle-aged woman in good health and CMV-seropositive.

The rearrangement joins TRBV5-4 to TRBJ2-1; 14 bases are a match to TRBD2. Germline loops: CDR1 SGHNT, CDR2 YYREEE (reference sequence). The V and J ends lost 4 bases and 5 bases, in that order; junction bases with no gene match: 2. This CDR3 has 15 amino acids. For the CDR3, the DNA is TGTGCCAGCAGCCGGACTAGCGGGGGGAACAATGAGCAGTTCTTC. Amino acid sequence: CASSRTSGGNNEQFF.

J is TRBJ1-2 and V is TRBV18; D is possibly TRBD1 (5 bases). CDR1 and CDR2 from the germline V gene are KGHSH and LQKENI. The CDR3 extends over 19 amino acids. V lost 1 base and J 4 bases, leaving 25 bases between the germline ends. CDR3 in DNA: TGTGCCAGCTCACCACTTCCCGCCAGGGCCCGAACCCCACCCTATGGCTACACCTTC. It specifies CASSPLPARARTPPYGYTF.

V usage is TRBV19 and J usage is TRBJ1-1; 8 bases line up with TRBD1. J gave up 5 bases and V 7 bases, and 6 bases lay outside the gene matches. This CDR3 is built from 13 residues. CDR1 LNHDA and CDR2 SQIVND come from the germline V gene (reference sequence). As DNA, the CDR3 is TGTGCCAGTAAGTGGACAGGGAGGACTGAAGCTTTCTTT. This gives the protein CASKWTGRTEAFF.

Only a few counts were recorded for this clone. V is TRBV12-5 and J is TRBJ1-1, with D possibly TRBD1 on 5 matching bases. CDR3 length: 14 amino acids. Between the trimmed V and J ends, which lost 5 bases and 3 bases, there was a span of 13 bases. Germline V gives CDR1 LGHNT, CDR2 FRNRAP. CDR3 loop: CASGKDMPDTEAFF. The CDR3 DNA is TGTGCTAGTGGTAAGGACATGCCGGACACTGAAGCTTTCTTT.

The V gene is TRBV10-2, the J gene TRBJ1-1; D is undetermined. Looked up from germline, CDR1 is WSHSY and CDR2 is SAAADI. This CDR3 region has 14 residues. Trimming removed 3 bases from V and 2 bases from J, with 10 bases in between. In DNA form, the CDR3 reads TGCGCCAGCAGTGATGGCAGTCCCAACACTGAAGCTTTCTTT. Its translation: CASSDGSPNTEAFF.

In its sample, this clone was seen a few times. A far larger clone is one nucleotide away, so this likely arose from a read error. The CDR3 reads CASSCGGRGYEQYF. The CDR3 DNA is TGTGCCAGCAGTTGCGGCGGCAGGGGATACGAGCAGTACTTC. The rearrangement links TRBV6-6 to TRBJ2-7, with D maybe TRBD1 (6 bases). V was pared by 4 bases and J by 4 bases, with 14 bases between. The V gene's germline CDR1 is MNHNY and CDR2 SVGAGI (reference sequence). The CDR3 runs to 14 residues.

The chain uses TRBV7-6 and TRBJ2-2; a weak D match, TRBD2 (6 bases). The CDR3 totals 16 residues. Germline V gene data show CDR1 as SGHVS and CDR2 as FNYEAQ. Trimming shortened V by 2 bases and J by 7 bases, and 17 bases separated the two germline ends. CDR3 DNA: TGTGCCAGCAGCTTAAACGTGCGGGGATGGGACGGGGAGCTGTTTTTT. This translates into CASSLNVRGWDGELFF.

V is TRBV5-1 and J is TRBJ1-1, with a weak D call TRBD1 (5 bases). The CDR3 is made up of 15 amino acids. Trimming removed 6 bases at V and 0 bases at J, with 15 bases between. Germline CDR1 and CDR2: SGHRS and YFSETQ. CDR3 in amino acids: CASTISAGMNTEAFF. CDR3 sequence (DNA): TGCGCCAGCACCATCTCGGCAGGGATGAACACTGAAGCTTTCTTT.

The chain is built from TRBV19 and TRBJ2-2; TRBD1 is a possible D gene (5 bases). This CDR3 is 14 amino acids long. Looked up from germline, CDR1 is LNHDA and CDR2 is SQIVND (reference sequence). Between the trimmed V and J ends, which lost 6 bases and 4 bases, there was a span of 12 bases. This chain's CDR3 is CASSSRVGTGELFF. CDR3 coding DNA: TGTGCCAGTAGCAGCAGGGTGGGCACCGGGGAGCTGTTTTTT.

This sequence joins TRBV6-1 and TRBJ1-3; possible D gene TRBD1, 5 bases. In germline, CDR1 is MNHNS, CDR2 SASEGT. The CDR3 extends over 13 amino acids. V was shortened by 7 bases and J by 4 bases, with 11 bases between the two germline ends. The CDR3 loop is CASKGSLGNTIYF. Here the CDR3 DNA reads TGTGCCAGCAAGGGGTCTTTGGGAAACACCATATATTTT.